This TCR beta chain is drawn from a study of CXCR3-negative and CXCR3-positive naive CD8 T cells. Overall study results and limits: CXCR3-expressing naive cells carried TRB CDR3s more hydrophobic than those of CXCR3-negative naive cells.

About this clonotype: No antigen is known for it.

The authors prepared UMI-labeled TRB cDNA libraries by 5' RACE. Following a re-call of the 5' RACE reads, TCRdb has one entry per CDR3 protein and lacks DNA. The sample has around 88,000 distinct CDR3 sequences. Naive CD8+ T cells displayed a CD45RO-CCR7+CD27+CD95- phenotype. The CDR3 spans 15 residues. The germline CDR1 and CDR2 sequences are LGHDT and YNNKEL (reference sequence). Sequenced sample: naive CXCR3+ CD8+ T cells from blood. As for subset: CD45RO-CCR7+CD27+CD95- naive CD8+ T cells expressing CXCR3 (TNR3+). V is TRBV3-1 and J is TRBJ2-5; TCRdb's D call of TRBD2 is untestable without DNA. This sequence was found in a human donor in good health. Some clones in this sample may be carry-over from other donors' samples. The CDR3 region is CASSQVEAGEETQYF.